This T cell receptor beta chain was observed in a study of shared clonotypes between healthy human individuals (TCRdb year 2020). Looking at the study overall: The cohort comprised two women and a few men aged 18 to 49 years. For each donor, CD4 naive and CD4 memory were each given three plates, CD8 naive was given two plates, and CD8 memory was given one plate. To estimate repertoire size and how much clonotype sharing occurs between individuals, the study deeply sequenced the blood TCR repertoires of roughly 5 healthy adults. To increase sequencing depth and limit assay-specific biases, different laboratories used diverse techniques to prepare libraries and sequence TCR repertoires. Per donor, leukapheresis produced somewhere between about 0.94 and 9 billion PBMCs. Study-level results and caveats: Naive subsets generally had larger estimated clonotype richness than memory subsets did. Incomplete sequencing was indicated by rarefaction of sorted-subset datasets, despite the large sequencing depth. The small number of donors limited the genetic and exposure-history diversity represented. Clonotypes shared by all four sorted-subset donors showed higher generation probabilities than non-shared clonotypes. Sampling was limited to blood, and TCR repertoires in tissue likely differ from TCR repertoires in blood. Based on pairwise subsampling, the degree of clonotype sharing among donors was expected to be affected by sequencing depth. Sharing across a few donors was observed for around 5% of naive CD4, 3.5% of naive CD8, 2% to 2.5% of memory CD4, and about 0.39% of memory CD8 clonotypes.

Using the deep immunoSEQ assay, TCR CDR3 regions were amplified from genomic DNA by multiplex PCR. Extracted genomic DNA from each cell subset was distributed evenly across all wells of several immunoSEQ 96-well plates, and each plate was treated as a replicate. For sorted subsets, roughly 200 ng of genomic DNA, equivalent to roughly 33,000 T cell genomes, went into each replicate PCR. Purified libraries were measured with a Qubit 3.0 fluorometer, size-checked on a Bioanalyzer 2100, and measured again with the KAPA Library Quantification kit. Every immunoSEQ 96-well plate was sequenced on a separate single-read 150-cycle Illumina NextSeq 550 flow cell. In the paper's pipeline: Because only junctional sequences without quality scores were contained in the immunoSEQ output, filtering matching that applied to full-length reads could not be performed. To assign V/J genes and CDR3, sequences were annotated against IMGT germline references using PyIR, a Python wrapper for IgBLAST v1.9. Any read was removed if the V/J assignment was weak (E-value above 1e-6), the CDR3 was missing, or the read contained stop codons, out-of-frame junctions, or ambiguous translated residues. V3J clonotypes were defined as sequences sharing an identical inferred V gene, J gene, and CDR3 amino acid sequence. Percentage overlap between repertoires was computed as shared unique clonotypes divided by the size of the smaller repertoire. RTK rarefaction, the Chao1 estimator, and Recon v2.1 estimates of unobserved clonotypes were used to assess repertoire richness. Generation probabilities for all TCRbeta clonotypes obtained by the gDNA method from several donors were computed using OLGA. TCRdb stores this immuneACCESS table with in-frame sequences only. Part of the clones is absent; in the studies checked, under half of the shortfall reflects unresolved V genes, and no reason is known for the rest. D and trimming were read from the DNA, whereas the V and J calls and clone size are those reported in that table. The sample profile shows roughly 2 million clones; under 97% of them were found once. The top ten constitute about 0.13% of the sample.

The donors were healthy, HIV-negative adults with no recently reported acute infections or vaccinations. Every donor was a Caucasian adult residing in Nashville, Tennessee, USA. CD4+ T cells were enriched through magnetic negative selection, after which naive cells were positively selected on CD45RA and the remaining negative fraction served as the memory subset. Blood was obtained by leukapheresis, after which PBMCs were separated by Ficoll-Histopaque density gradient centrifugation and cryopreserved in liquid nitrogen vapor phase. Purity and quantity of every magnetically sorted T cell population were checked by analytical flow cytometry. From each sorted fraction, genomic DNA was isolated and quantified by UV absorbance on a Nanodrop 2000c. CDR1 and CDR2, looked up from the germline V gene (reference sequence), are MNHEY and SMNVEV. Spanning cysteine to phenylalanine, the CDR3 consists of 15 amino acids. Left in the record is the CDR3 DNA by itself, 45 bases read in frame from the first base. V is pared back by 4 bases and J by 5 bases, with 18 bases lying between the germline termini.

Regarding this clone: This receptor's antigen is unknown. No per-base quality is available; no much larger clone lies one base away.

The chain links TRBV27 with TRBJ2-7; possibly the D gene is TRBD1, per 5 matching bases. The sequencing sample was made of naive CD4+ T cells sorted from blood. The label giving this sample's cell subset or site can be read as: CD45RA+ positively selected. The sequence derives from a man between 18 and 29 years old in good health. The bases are TGTGCCAGCAGTTCCACAGGACGGAAGCAGGACGAGCAGTACTTC. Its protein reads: CASSSTGRKQDEQYF.